These 20 T cell receptor beta chains share one sample of origin, sequenced in a study of shared clonotypes between healthy human individuals. The repertoire was sequenced with immunoSEQ multiplex PCR; TCRdb's copy has only in-frame clones and lacks some. The data hold about 770,000 clones, with 72% observed a single time. The sequencing input was memory CD4+ T cells sorted from blood. Subset in this sample: CD45RA-negative fraction. These receptors all come from a woman aged 25 to 39 in good health.

This sequence joins TRBV9 and TRBJ2-1; TRBD2 agrees at 7 bases. V trimming: 4 bases; J trimming: 0 bases; junction bases outside the gene matches: 7. The CDR3 covers 16 residues. Germline-derived CDR1 and CDR2 are SGDLS and YYNGEE. The CDR3 is CASSPAGTISYNEQFF. CDR3 coding DNA: TGTGCCAGCAGCCCCGCCGGGACTATCTCCTACAATGAGCAGTTCTTC. Variable domain in full (rest from reference TRBV9 and TRBJ2-1): DSGVTQTPKHLITATGQRVTLRCSPRSGDLSVYWYQQSLDQGLQFLIQYYNGEERAKGNILERFSAQQFPDLHSELNLSSLELGDSALYFCASSPAGTISYNEQFFGPGTRLTVL.

The rearrangement uses TRBV27 and TRBJ2-1, with 9 bases identical to TRBD1. V shed 3 bases and J 2 bases; nucleotides not matched to a gene: 23. CDR3 size: 22 residues. Germline CDR1 MNHEY, CDR2 SMNVEV (reference sequence). The CDR3 sequence is CASSFSPDRGGPKSLPYNEQFF. CDR3 in DNA: TGTGCCAGCAGTTTCTCCCCCGACAGGGGGGGTCCTAAGTCCCTACCCTACAATGAGCAGTTCTTC.

V and J are TRBV9 and TRBJ1-2; weak D call: TRBD1 (5 bases). In germline, CDR1 is SGDLS, CDR2 YYNGEE. V gave up 3 bases and J gave up 4 bases, with 13 bases separating them. This CDR3 is 14 amino acids long. The CDR3, as DNA: TGTGCCAGCAGCGCCGACAGCCTAGTCTATGGCTACACCTTC. The encoded protein is CASSADSLVYGYTF.

The table lists this clone with a few counts. The chain couples TRBV7-8 to TRBJ1-2; D may be TRBD1 (6 bases). This CDR3 region has 16 residues. CDR1 is SGHVS and CDR2 is FQNEAQ in the germline V gene. Trimming took 1 base from V and 5 from J, leaving 17 bases between them. This chain's CDR3 is CASSLESGGLGYGYTF. Written as DNA, the CDR3 is TGTGCCAGCAGCTTAGAATCCGGGGGGCTTGGATATGGCTACACCTTC. Combining the CDR3 with reference TRBV7-8 and TRBJ1-2 gives the whole variable domain GAGVSQSPRYKVAKRGQDVALRCDPISGHVSLFWYQQALGQGPEFLTYFQNEAQLDKSGLPSDRFFAERPEGSVSTLKIQRTQQEDSAVYLCASSLESGGLGYGYTFGSGTRLTVV.

The chain links TRBV18 to TRBJ2-1; tentative D call: TRBD2 (5 bases). Per germline, CDR1 KGHSH and CDR2 LQKENI. Trimming shortened V by 4 bases and J by 5 bases, and 12 bases separated the two germline ends. The CDR3 is made up of 14 amino acids. CDR3 nucleotides: TGTGCCAGCTCACGGTCTAGCCGCAACAATGAGCAGTTCTTC. Translated, it gives CASSRSSRNNEQFF. Supplemented by reference TRBV18 and TRBJ2-1, the full variable domain reads NAGVMQNPRHLVRRRGQEARLRCSPMKGHSHVYWYRQLPEEGLKFMVYLQKENIIDESGMPKERFSAEFPKEGPSILRIQQVVRGDSAAYFCASSRSSRNNEQFFGPGTRLTVL.

This clone was picked up a small number of times. Other nucleotide sequences from this sample produce the same CDR3. The chain has TRBV2 and TRBJ2-3; TRBD2 agrees at 7 bases. Germline lookup yields CDR1 SNHLY and CDR2 FYNNEI. The trim removed 0 bases at V and 0 bases at J, leaving 3 bases unmatched. The CDR3 length is 16 residues. The CDR3 spells CASSEAGAGSTDTQYF. The CDR3 DNA follows: TGTGCCAGCAGTGAAGCTGGAGCGGGAAGCACAGATACGCAGTATTTT.

V is TRBV13 and J is TRBJ1-1, with TRBD1 identical over 9 bases. Germline V gives CDR1 PRHDT, CDR2 FYEKMQ (reference sequence). This CDR3 region has 16 residues. V shed 4 bases, J shed 0 bases, and the junction held 6 bases outside the gene matches. The CDR3 here is CASSSYRGLMNTEAFF. The CDR3 nucleotides are TGTGCCAGCAGCTCCTACAGGGGGCTAATGAACACTGAAGCTTTCTTT.

The CDR3 coding sequence is TGCGCCAGCAGTGACAGCCCTAGCGGGAGTGACGAGCAGTACTTC. Protein: CASSDSPSGSDEQYF. This rearrangement joins TRBV10-1 to TRBJ2-7; the match to TRBD2 covers 10 bases. The CDR3 runs 15 residues. V trimming: 3 bases; J trimming: 5 bases; junction bases outside the gene matches: 7. CDR1 is WNHNN, CDR2 SYGVQD, per germline (reference sequence).

The rearrangement links TRBV5-1 to TRBJ2-2; D possibly corresponds to TRBD1 (6 bases). Trimming shortened V by 1 base and J by 10 bases, and 23 bases separated the two germline ends. CDR1 is SGHRS and CDR2 is YFSETQ in the germline V gene. This CDR3 region has 17 residues. This CDR3 reads CASSLHLGTAQGKELFF. CDR3 DNA: TGCGCCAGCAGCTTGCATTTGGGGACGGCACAGGGAAAGGAGCTGTTTTTT.

V is TRBV28 and J is TRBJ2-1; D might be TRBD2 (5 bases). The CDR3 covers 14 residues. V lost 8 bases, J lost 2 bases, and 13 bases lay in between. The germline V gene encodes CDR1 MDHEN and CDR2 SYDVKM. CDR3 bases: TGTGCCAGCGGAGGACCGGCGACCTACAATGAGCAGTTCTTC. It is translated as CASGGPATYNEQFF.

V gene TRBV5-8 combines with J gene TRBJ2-7; D is tentatively TRBD1 or TRBD2 (6 bases each). Trimming pared 7 bases from V and 3 bases from J, leaving 17 bases between. Germline CDR1 is SGHTS and CDR2 is YDEGEE. The CDR3 sequence is 14 residues long. CDR3 sequence (DNA): TGTGCCAGCGAAGCCGGGGGCAGTATCTACGAGCAGTACTTC. Its translation: CASEAGGSIYEQYF. Full variable domain (outside the CDR3, taken from reference TRBV5-8 and TRBJ2-7): EAGVTQSPTHLIKTRGQQATLRCSPISGHTSVYWYQQALGLGLQFLLWYDEGEERNRGNFPPRFSGRQFPNYSSELNVNALELEDSALYLCASEAGGSIYEQYFGPGTRLTVT.

The J gene is TRBJ2-1, the V gene TRBV2; 9 bases map to TRBD2. Germline assignment: CDR1 SNHLY and CDR2 FYNNEI. The CDR3 covers 13 residues. V shed 8 bases, J shed 5 bases, and the junction held 4 bases outside the gene matches. The CDR3 DNA is TGTGCCAGCCAGACTAGCGGACACAATGAGCAGTTCTTC. Translated, it gives CASQTSGHNEQFF.

The genes are TRBV28 and TRBJ1-3; D is perhaps TRBD1 (6 bases). The CDR3 contains 14 residues. Germline V gene lookup returns CDR1 MDHEN and CDR2 SYDVKM. V lost 5 bases, J lost 4 bases, and 12 bases lay in between. For the CDR3, the DNA is TGTGCCAGCAGTCCCGACAGGAAAGGAAACACCATATATTTT. Residues: CASSPDRKGNTIYF. Complete variable domain (other parts from reference TRBV28 and TRBJ1-3): DVKVTQSSRYLVKRTGEKVFLECVQDMDHENMFWYRQDPGLGLRLIYFSYDVKMKEKGDIPEGYSVSREKKERFSLILESASTNQTSMYLCASSPDRKGNTIYFGEGSWLTVV.

The chain links TRBV5-1 to TRBJ2-1; 12 bases agree with TRBD1. J gave up 10 bases and V 2 bases, and 4 bases lay outside the gene matches. Germline CDR1 and CDR2: SGHRS and YFSETQ. CDR3 length: 14 residues. The CDR3 DNA sequence: TGCGCCAGCAGCTTTGGGACAGGGGGCGGCGAGCAGTTCTTC. It encodes CASSFGTGGGEQFF.

This sequence joins TRBV5-1 and TRBJ2-1; D remains unclear. Germline V gene lookup returns CDR1 SGHRS and CDR2 YFSETQ. The CDR3 contains 15 residues. V shed 3 bases and J shed 9 bases, with 19 bases lying between them. The CDR3 nucleotides read TGCGCCAGCAGCTCCCCCGCTGCTCCAGAAGGTGAGCAGTTCTTC. It translates to CASSSPAAPEGEQFF.

The rearrangement links TRBV9 to TRBJ2-3; 12 bases are a match to TRBD2. This CDR3 has 16 amino acids. The V gene end was trimmed by 0 bases and the J gene end by 4 bases; junction bases not matched to a gene: 3. Germline CDR1 SGDLS, CDR2 YYNGEE. CDR3: CASSVVSSGGADTQYF. For the CDR3, the DNA is TGTGCCAGCAGCGTAGTTTCTAGCGGGGGGGCAGATACGCAGTATTTT.

V and J are TRBV9 and TRBJ1-1; D unclear. The CDR3 is 14 residues long. Germline CDR1 is SGDLS and CDR2 is YYNGEE. V lost 1 base to trimming and J lost 1 base, with 8 bases between them. CDR3: CASSVSGSNTEAFF. The CDR3 DNA reads TGTGCCAGCAGCGTATCGGGGTCGAACACTGAAGCTTTCTTT. The full variable domain, with the rest looked up from reference TRBV9 and TRBJ1-1, is DSGVTQTPKHLITATGQRVTLRCSPRSGDLSVYWYQQSLDQGLQFLIQYYNGEERAKGNILERFSAQQFPDLHSELNLSSLELGDSALYFCASSVSGSNTEAFFGQGTRLTVV.

The V call is TRBV9, the J call TRBJ1-6; 7 bases map to TRBD1. There are 12 residues in the CDR3. Germline V gene data show CDR1 as SGDLS and CDR2 as YYNGEE. Germline trimming cut 3 bases from V and 15 bases from J; bases unmatched to any gene: 6. This chain's CDR3 is CASSGRGRLLHF. CDR3 nucleotides: TGTGCCAGCAGCGGGAGGGGGCGCCTCCTCCACTTT.

This clone was counted many times. The genes are TRBV6-1 and TRBJ1-2; tentative D call: TRBD1 (6 bases). The CDR3 totals 15 residues. CDR1 is MNHNS and CDR2 is SASEGT in the germline V gene. Trimming left V 6 bases short and J 3 bases short, with 17 bases between. This CDR3 is CASRETGLSDYGYTF. The CDR3 nucleotides read TGTGCCAGCAGAGAAACAGGGTTGAGCGACTATGGCTACACCTTC.

In its sample, this clone was seen a few times. V usage is TRBV19 and J usage is TRBJ1-2; no firm D call. In germline, CDR1 is LNHDA, CDR2 SQIVND (reference sequence). The CDR3 is 13 residues long. Trimming took 5 bases from V and 8 from J, leaving 15 bases between them. The CDR3 loop is CASSPRSTMGYTF. CDR3 nucleotides: TGTGCCAGTAGTCCAAGGAGTACTATGGGCTACACCTTC.